The rows below give T cell receptor beta chains drawn from one sample of a study of blood T cell repertoires in COVID-19. The repertoire was sequenced with immunoSEQ multiplex PCR; TCRdb's copy has only in-frame clones and lacks some. The sample holds over 30,000 clones, about nine tenths seen once. The sample consisted of peripheral blood. The receptors stem from a man at least 80 years old with acute or convalescent COVID-19. The CDR3 runs from the conserved cysteine through the conserved F or W. The D gene is left open where the match is weak. Expanded clones get a size class; other rows say once, few or many, or leave the size out.

v_gene	d_gene	j_gene	abundance	CDR3aa	CDR3nt
TRBV7-9	-	TRBJ1-4	-	CASSADMANEKLFF	TGTGCCAGCAGCGCAGACATGGCTAATGAAAAACTGTTTTTT
TRBV5-8	-	TRBJ2-1	-	CASSPSTYNEQFF	TGTGCCAGCAGCCCTAGCACTTACAATGAGCAGTTCTTC
TRBV2	TRBD1	TRBJ1-4	-	CASRLGQALRKLFF	TGTGCCAGCAGACTGGGACAGGCGCTGAGAAAACTGTTTTTT
TRBV25-1	TRBD1	TRBJ1-2	-	CASSLGQGGYTF	TGTGCCAGCAGTTTAGGACAGGGAGGCTACACCTTC
TRBV5-5	TRBD1	TRBJ2-2	-	CASSLWTGGTGELFF	TGTGCCAGCAGCTTGTGGACAGGGGGGACCGGGGAGCTGTTTTTT
TRBV27	-	TRBJ1-1	-	CASSTGMNTEAFF	TGTGCCAGCAGTACAGGAATGAACACTGAAGCTTTCTTT
TRBV7-9	TRBD1	TRBJ2-2	few	CASSLAPGQSTGELFF	TGTGCCAGCAGCTTAGCCCCGGGACAGAGCACCGGGGAGCTGTTTTTT
TRBV5-6	-	TRBJ1-1	-	CASSRENRGEAFF	TGTGCCAGCAGCCGGGAGAATCGGGGGGAAGCTTTCTTT
TRBV3-1/TRBV3-2	-	TRBJ2-3	-	CASSSWTGQFNTQYF	TGTGCCAGCAGCTCGTGGACGGGACAATTTAATACGCAGTATTTT
TRBV28	-	TRBJ1-2	once	CASISAGGTGYTF	TGTGCCAGCATTTCCGCCGGAGGGACGGGGTACACCTTC
TRBV14	-	TRBJ1-2	few	CASSQALHYGYTF	TGTGCCAGCAGCCAAGCACTTCACTATGGCTACACCTTC
TRBV24-1	-	TRBJ1-1	-	CATSDFGGPIMNTEAFF	TGTGCCACCAGTGATTTCGGGGGGCCAATCATGAACACTGAAGCTTTCTTT
TRBV19	TRBD1	TRBJ1-2	-	CASSVTGVDGYTF	TGTGCCAGTAGTGTAACAGGGGTGGATGGCTACACCTTC
TRBV24-1	-	TRBJ1-1	-	CATSGGGLNTEAFF	TGTGCCACCAGTGGCGGTGGGTTGAACACTGAAGCTTTCTTT
TRBV2	TRBD2	TRBJ2-1	-	CASTGRSGVGNEQFF	TGTGCCAGCACTGGCCGTAGCGGGGTGGGTAATGAGCAGTTCTTC
TRBV18	-	TRBJ2-3	-	CASSPGPRADTQYF	TGTGCCAGCTCACCAGGTCCCCGCGCAGATACGCAGTATTTT
TRBV19	-	TRBJ1-6	-	CASSSQHSYNSPLHF	TGTGCCAGTAGTTCACAGCACTCCTATAATTCACCCCTCCACTTT
TRBV9	-	TRBJ1-6	-	CASSVSPRDSPLHF	TGTGCCAGCAGCGTAAGCCCCAGGGATTCACCCCTCCACTTT
TRBV29-1	TRBD1	TRBJ1-1	-	CSVLQGMNTEAFF	TGCAGCGTTCTACAGGGGATGAACACTGAAGCTTTCTTT
TRBV18	-	TRBJ2-5	-	CASSPRDRSVKTQYF	TGTGCCAGCTCACCACGTGACAGGAGTGTAAAGACCCAGTACTTC
TRBV19	TRBD1	TRBJ1-2	-	CASIPDRGPSWPYGYTF	TGTGCCAGTATCCCGGACAGGGGCCCTTCTTGGCCCTATGGCTACACCTTC
TRBV5-1	TRBD2	TRBJ2-1	-	CASSLELAGGYNEQFF	TGCGCCAGCAGCTTGGAACTAGCGGGGGGCTACAATGAGCAGTTCTTC
TRBV5-6	-	TRBJ1-5	-	CASSFSGNHQPQHF	TGTGCCAGCAGCTTCTCAGGGAATCATCAGCCCCAGCATTTT
TRBV5-8	TRBD1	TRBJ1-4	-	CASSLQGATNEKLFF	TGTGCCAGCAGCTTGCAGGGGGCAACTAATGAAAAACTGTTTTTT
TRBV30	-	TRBJ1-1	-	CAWSVGQMNTEAFF	TGTGCCTGGAGTGTAGGACAGATGAACACTGAAGCTTTCTTT
TRBV6-6	TRBD1	TRBJ1-3	-	CASSYEGAGNTIYF	TGTGCCAGCAGTTACGAGGGGGCCGGAAACACCATATATTTT
TRBV11-2	-	TRBJ1-1	-	CASSLSRVYTEAFF	TGTGCCAGCAGCCTGAGCAGGGTTTACACTGAAGCTTTCTTT
TRBV9	TRBD1	TRBJ1-2	-	CASSARQGPNYGYTF	TGTGCCAGCAGCGCCAGACAGGGCCCGAACTATGGCTACACCTTC
TRBV2	-	TRBJ1-1	-	CASSQNGEAFF	TGTGCCAGCAGTCAAAACGGTGAAGCTTTCTTT
TRBV2	-	TRBJ1-4	-	CASSRSATNEKLFF	TGTGCCAGCAGCCGGTCTGCAACTAATGAAAAACTGTTTTTT
TRBV29-1	TRBD1	TRBJ1-3	-	CSAQTGMGNTIYF	TGCAGCGCCCAGACAGGGATGGGAAACACCATATATTTT
TRBV11-2	-	TRBJ2-1	-	CASSLGRRDEQFF	TGTGCCAGCAGCTTAGGGAGACGGGATGAGCAGTTCTTC
TRBV2	TRBD1	TRBJ2-2	-	CASSNGQGVGELFF	TGTGCCAGCAGTAACGGACAGGGCGTGGGGGAGCTGTTTTTT
TRBV10-3	-	TRBJ2-2	-	CAISPAGTRGELFF	TGTGCCATCAGTCCGGCAGGGACTCGGGGGGAGCTGTTTTTT
TRBV5-1	TRBD2	TRBJ2-3	-	CASSRTSGGSESTDTQYF	TGCGCCAGCAGCCGCACTAGCGGGGGGTCTGAGAGCACAGATACGCAGTATTTT
TRBV24-1	TRBD1	TRBJ1-3	-	CATNARTGGSGNTIYF	TGTGCCACCAATGCTCGGACAGGGGGCTCTGGAAACACCATATATTTT
TRBV18	TRBD1	TRBJ1-2	-	CASSQATGGYGYTF	TGTGCCAGCTCACAGGCGACAGGGGGCTATGGCTACACCTTC
TRBV30	-	TRBJ1-6	-	CAWSVGRAGVSPLHF	TGTGCCTGGAGCGTCGGTCGAGCAGGGGTTTCACCCCTCCACTTT
TRBV28	-	TRBJ1-3	-	CASSPPRPSGNTIYF	TGTGCCAGCAGTCCCCCTAGGCCCTCTGGAAACACCATATATTTT
TRBV28	TRBD1	TRBJ2-7	-	CASSFTGTGVPYEQYF	TGTGCCAGCAGTTTCACCGGGACAGGGGTCCCTTACGAGCAGTACTTC
TRBV28	TRBD1	TRBJ2-7	-	CASSTGQNEQYF	TGTGCCAGCAGCACGGGACAGAACGAGCAGTACTTC
TRBV19	-	TRBJ2-1	medium-sized	CASSMVGRRGNEQFF	TGTGCCAGTAGTATGGTGGGTAGGAGGGGCAATGAGCAGTTCTTC
TRBV3-1/TRBV3-2	-	TRBJ2-2	-	CASSPRGGSTGELFF	TGTGCCAGCAGCCCGAGAGGCGGGTCCACCGGGGAGCTGTTTTTT
TRBV5-1	TRBD1	TRBJ1-2	-	CASSGQDMFGYTF	TGCGCCAGCAGCGGACAGGATATGTTCGGCTACACCTTC
TRBV14	-	TRBJ2-5	-	CASSPQGGETQYF	TGTGCCAGCAGCCCTCAGGGGGGAGAGACCCAGTACTTC
TRBV19	-	TRBJ1-5	-	CASSVREGPQHF	TGTGCCAGTAGTGTCAGGGAGGGGCCCCAGCATTTT
TRBV19	-	TRBJ1-1	-	CASSIDVKMNTEAFF	TGTGCCAGTAGTATAGATGTCAAAATGAACACTGAAGCTTTCTTT
TRBV7-2	-	TRBJ1-1	once	CASSSWTSMNTEAFF	TGTGCCAGCAGCTCGTGGACTTCTATGAACACTGAAGCTTTCTTT
TRBV18	-	TRBJ2-1	once	CASSPRGDGYNEQFF	TGTGCCAGCTCACCACGGGGGGACGGATACAATGAGCAGTTCTTC
TRBV5-5	-	TRBJ1-1	-	CASSLDNNKNTEAFF	TGTGCCAGCAGCTTGGACAACAACAAGAACACTGAAGCTTTCTTT